The sample holds many counts of the clone carrying this T cell receptor beta chain. Sample time point: patch test 2, 6 weeks after DPC sensitization. The treatment is: therapeutic diphenylcyclopropenone sensitization with weekly scalp DPC. TCRdb itself ran the RACE reads through MiXCR, one entry per CDR3 protein. The repertoire consists of some 81,000 distinct CDR3 sequences, with around a tenth occurring once and the leading ten covering roughly 1.5%. The source of the sample is a study of human T cells and chemical hapten exposure. CDR1 is LNHDA and CDR2 is SQIVND in the germline V gene (reference sequence). The CDR3 has 12 amino acids. V was cut by 10 bases and J by 3 bases, with 12 bases left in between.

Sequenced material: whole blood, taken in connection with sensitization to the hapten diphenylcyclopropenone (DPC). The J gene is TRBJ1-1, the V gene TRBV19, with D possibly matching TRBD1 (6 bases). This TCR was sampled from a man aged 18 to 29 with alopecia areata. Some clones in this sample may be carry-over from other donors' samples. In nucleotides, the CDR3 is TGTGCCAACCCAGGACAGTACACTGAAGCTTTCTTT. This encodes CANPGQYTEAFF.